The 32 T cell receptor beta chains presented below share a single source sample, sequenced in a study of T cell repertoires in ileal Crohn's disease. As to time point: neoterminal ileum biopsy at postoperative endoscopy, about 6 months after surgery. The table came from immunoSEQ multiplex PCR; TCRdb's copy has only in-frame clones and leaves some out. The table lists 1,400 to 1,500 clones, about 80% of them singletons. The sample consisted of ileal tissue. Receptors were obtained from an adult with Crohn's disease.

V usage is TRBV4-1 and J usage is TRBJ2-7; 10 bases are a match to TRBD1. The ends lost 1 base at V and 5 bases at J; junction bases unmatched: 2. The CDR3 length is 14 residues. The germline V gene has CDR1 MGHRA and CDR2 YSYEKL. The CDR3 sequence: CASSQVGTGDEQYF. The CDR3 bases are TGCGCCAGCAGCCAAGTCGGGACAGGGGACGAGCAGTACTTC.

The chain uses TRBV5-6 and TRBJ1-2; D gene uncertain. V was shortened by 3 bases and J by 5 bases, with 14 bases between the two germline ends. CDR1 is SGHDT and CDR2 is YYEEEE in the germline V gene. The CDR3 is 14 residues long. DNA of the CDR3: TGTGCCAGCAGCTATGGGCCCCCGCCGTATGGCTACACCTTC. It is translated as CASSYGPPPYGYTF.

The chain has TRBV7-9 and TRBJ1-4; the D is unclear. Germline V lookup: CDR1 SEHNR, CDR2 FQNEAQ (reference sequence). V was clipped by 1 base and J by 0 bases, with 12 bases between them. The CDR3 is made up of 17 amino acids. The chain's CDR3 is CASSLGAAGATNEKLFF. The CDR3 coding sequence is TGTGCCAGCAGCTTAGGGGCAGCCGGGGCAACTAATGAAAAACTGTTTTTT.

V and J are TRBV11-2 and TRBJ1-5; D gene uncertain. This CDR3 has 14 amino acids. Germline lookup yields CDR1 SGHAT and CDR2 FQNNGV. V shed 7 bases and J shed 4 bases, with 14 bases lying between them. The CDR3 loop reads CASTDVAGNQPQHF. The CDR3 DNA reads TGTGCCAGCACCGACGTCGCGGGAAATCAGCCCCAGCATTTT.

This clone was detected only a few times. CDR3 region: CASSPQGARTGELFF. Here the CDR3 DNA reads TGTGCCAGCAGCCCACAGGGGGCGCGTACCGGGGAGCTGTTTTTT. The chain employs TRBV7-2 and TRBJ2-2, with 9 bases matching TRBD1. CDR3 length equals 15 residues. V shed 5 bases, J shed 5 bases, and the junction held 6 bases outside the gene matches. In germline, CDR1 is SGHTA, CDR2 FQGNSA. The full variable domain, with the rest looked up from reference TRBV7-2 and TRBJ2-2, is GAGVSQSPSNKVTEKGKDVELRCDPISGHTALYWYRQSLGQGLEFLIYFQGNSAPDKSGLPSDRFSAERTGGSVSTLTIQRTQQEDSAVYLCASSPQGARTGELFFGEGSRLTVL.

The chain couples TRBV6-5 to TRBJ1-1; D remains ambiguous. The CDR3 contains 13 residues. Trimming cost V 2 bases and J 4 bases, with 8 bases left between them. Germline V lookup: CDR1 MNHEY, CDR2 SVGAGI. CDR3 region: CASSYEGGTEAFF. As DNA, the CDR3 is TGTGCCAGCAGTTACGAGGGTGGCACTGAAGCTTTCTTT.

The chain recombines TRBV19 with TRBJ2-1; D call uncertain. Looked up from germline, CDR1 is LNHDA and CDR2 is SQIVND (reference sequence). Trimming cost V 10 bases and J 6 bases, with 16 bases left between them. CDR3 length: 13 residues. CDR3 in amino acids: CAISRTFGNEQFF. CDR3 sequence (DNA): TGTGCCATCTCAAGAACCTTCGGCAATGAGCAGTTCTTC. Supplemented by reference TRBV19 and TRBJ2-1, the full variable domain reads DGGITQSPKYLFRKEGQNVTLSCEQNLNHDAMYWYRQDPGQGLRLIYYSQIVNDFQKGDIAEGYSVSREKKESFPLTVTSAQKNPTAFYLCAISRTFGNEQFFGPGTRLTVL.

The rearrangement links TRBV21-1 to TRBJ2-1; TRBD2, as called in the table, went unchecked against the DNA. TRBV21-1 is marked as a pseudogene. The length of the CDR3 is 13 residues. This CDR3 is CASSPSEVGEQFF. CDR3 DNA sequence: TGTGCCAGCAGCCCCAGTGAGGTAGGTGAGCAGTTCTTC.

Only a few counts were recorded for this clone. The J gene is TRBJ2-7, the V gene TRBV6-1; tentative D call: TRBD2 (5 bases). Germline V gives CDR1 MNHNS, CDR2 SASEGT. Trimming pared 10 bases from V and 5 bases from J, leaving 18 bases between. CDR3 length: 13 amino acids. CDR3 protein: CATTGFEGHEQYF. The CDR3 coding sequence is TGTGCCACCACTGGGTTCGAGGGCCACGAGCAGTACTTC.

This clone was recorded only once. The chain links TRBV7-2 to TRBJ1-4; 8 bases are shared with TRBD1. The CDR3 runs to 17 residues. V trimming: 4 bases; J trimming: 2 bases; junction bases outside the gene matches: 9. Germline CDR1 and CDR2: SGHTA and FQGNSA. The CDR3 loop reads CASSSRTGLGTNEKLFF. The CDR3 coding sequence is TGTGCCAGCAGCTCCCGGACAGGGCTGGGGACTAATGAAAAACTGTTTTTT.

The chain recombines TRBV29-1 with TRBJ2-4; 10 nucleotides align to TRBD1. Per the germline V gene, CDR1 is SQVTM and CDR2 is ANQGSEA. The CDR3 is 14 amino acids. J lost 1 base, V lost 7 bases, and 4 bases had no gene match. Here the CDR3 reads CSAGGQGAKNIQYF. In nucleotides, the CDR3 is TGCAGCGCTGGGGGACAGGGGGCCAAAAACATTCAGTACTTC. The complete variable domain, with remaining parts taken from reference TRBV29-1 and TRBJ2-4, reads SAVISQKPSRDICQRGTSLTIQCQVDSQVTMMFWYRQQPGQSLTLIATANQGSEATYESGFVIDKFPISRPNLTFSTLTVSNMSPEDSSIYLCSAGGQGAKNIQYFGAGTRLSVL.

V and J are TRBV9 and TRBJ1-3; D remains unclear. The V end lost 0 bases, the J end lost 4 bases, and 11 bases lay between the germline ends. Germline assignment: CDR1 SGDLS and CDR2 YYNGEE. This CDR3 is 15 amino acids long. The CDR3 DNA is TGTGCCAGCAGCGTAGGCGGCTTAAAGGGAAACACCATATATTTT. Translated: CASSVGGLKGNTIYF.

This clone appeared a few times. The V and J genes are TRBV10-3 and TRBJ1-1; maybe TRBD1 (6 bases). The CDR3 is 13 amino acids. Trimming left V 6 bases short and J 4 bases short, with 12 bases between. CDR1 is ENHRY, CDR2 SYGVKD, per germline. As DNA, the CDR3 is TGTGCCATCAGCCACAGGGATCCCACTGAAGCTTTCTTT. Encoded protein: CAISHRDPTEAFF.

This chain links TRBV7-6 with TRBJ1-1, with TRBD1 as a possible D gene (5 bases). The V gene's germline CDR1 is SGHVS and CDR2 FNYEAQ. The CDR3 totals 15 residues. Trimming left V 5 bases short and J 0 bases short, with 13 bases between. The CDR3 here is CASSAMTAMNTEAFF. The CDR3 nucleotides read TGTGCCAGCAGCGCCATGACAGCGATGAACACTGAAGCTTTCTTT. The entire variable domain, with the rest obtained from reference TRBV7-6 and TRBJ1-1, is as follows: GAGVSQSPRYKVTKRGQDVALRCDPISGHVSLYWYRQALGQGPEFLTYFNYEAQQDKSGLPNDRFSAERPEGSISTLTIQRTEQRDSAMYRCASSAMTAMNTEAFFGQGTRLTVV.

The rearrangement joins TRBV29-1 to TRBJ2-1, with TRBD1 identical over 9 bases. This CDR3 region has 15 residues. V gave up 4 bases and J gave up 8 bases; unmatched junction bases: 12. CDR1 SQVTM and CDR2 ANQGSEA come from the germline V gene. CDR3 protein: CSVGTGGEGDDEQFF. The CDR3 DNA reads TGCAGCGTTGGTACAGGGGGCGAGGGAGACGATGAGCAGTTCTTC.

This clone turned up a few times. V and J are TRBV9 and TRBJ2-5; the match to TRBD2 covers 7 bases. CDR3 size: 16 residues. V lost 4 bases to trimming and J lost 1 base; unmatched junction nucleotides: 10. The germline V gene has CDR1 SGDLS and CDR2 YYNGEE. CDR3 nucleotide sequence: TGTGCCAGCAGCCCCAGGGTAGCGGGCCTCCAAGAGACCCAGTACTTC. Translated, it gives CASSPRVAGLQETQYF.

The chain uses TRBV29-1 and TRBJ1-1, with 8 bases aligning to TRBD1. With V trimmed by 3 bases and J by 7 bases, 4 bases remained unmatched. This CDR3 is 12 amino acids long. Germline V CDR1 and CDR2: SQVTM, ANQGSEA. The CDR3 coding sequence is TGCAGCGTTGATAGGACAGGGCTTGAAGCTTTCTTT. It is translated as CSVDRTGLEAFF. The whole variable domain, filled in from reference TRBV29-1 and TRBJ1-1, reads SAVISQKPSRDICQRGTSLTIQCQVDSQVTMMFWYRQQPGQSLTLIATANQGSEATYESGFVIDKFPISRPNLTFSTLTVSNMSPEDSSIYLCSVDRTGLEAFFGQGTRLTVV.

By share, this clone counts as large. V usage is TRBV5-1 and J usage is TRBJ2-5; 9 bases match TRBD1. From germline, CDR1 is SGHRS and CDR2 YFSETQ. This CDR3 contains 18 residues. Losses at the gene ends were 0 bases for V and 4 bases for J; bases not matched to a gene: 13. The CDR3 DNA sequence: TGCGCCAGCAGCTTGGCCATTAAGGGACAGGGATTAGGAGAGACCCAGTACTTC. The encoded protein is CASSLAIKGQGLGETQYF.

This clone was detected only a few times. The rearrangement uses TRBV19 and TRBJ1-3; the D is unclear. Trimming left V 5 bases short and J 4 bases short, with 12 bases between. Germline values: CDR1 LNHDA, CDR2 SQIVND (reference sequence). The CDR3 runs 14 residues. CDR3 amino acids: CASSPLGFGNTIYF. In DNA form, the CDR3 reads TGTGCCAGTAGTCCCCTCGGGTTCGGAAACACCATATATTTT.

This chain links TRBV4-3 with TRBJ2-1, with 7 bases matching TRBD2. This CDR3 has 15 residues. The V gene's germline CDR1 is LGHNA and CDR2 YSLEER. V was pared by 1 base and J by 0 bases, with 0 bases of the junction left unmatched. Written as DNA, the CDR3 is TGCGCCAGCAGCCAAGGCGGGGGCTCCTACAATGAGCAGTTCTTC. This encodes CASSQGGGSYNEQFF.

The chain carries TRBV5-1 and TRBJ2-3; 14 bases are a match to TRBD2. Looked up from germline, CDR1 is SGHRS and CDR2 is YFSETQ. The CDR3 is 15 amino acids. V dropped 2 bases and J dropped 7; count of bases not matched to a gene: 3. CDR3 residues: CASSFGLAGGYTQYF. DNA for the CDR3: TGCGCCAGCAGCTTTGGACTAGCGGGGGGCTATACGCAGTATTTT.

This clone has only a few counts. The V call is TRBV6-1, the J call TRBJ1-6; 8 bases are a match to TRBD1. The CDR3 has 15 residues. The germline V gene encodes CDR1 MNHNS and CDR2 SASEGT. The V segment lost 3 bases and the J segment 7 bases; nucleotides outside the gene matches: 5. The DNA of the CDR3 is TGTGCCAGCAGTGACGCCGGGACAGGCAATTCACCCCTCCACTTT. Translation: CASSDAGTGNSPLHF.

The CDR3: CASRQGLYEKLFF. CDR3 DNA sequence: TGTGCCAGCAGACAGGGGCTCTATGAAAAACTGTTTTTT. This sequence joins TRBV6-5 and TRBJ1-4, with 7 bases that match TRBD1. V was clipped by 6 bases and J by 6 bases; unmatched bases: 4. The germline gives CDR1 MNHEY, CDR2 SVGAGI. The CDR3 loop spans 13 amino acids.

This chain joins TRBV5-1 and TRBJ1-1; 10 bases map to TRBD1. CDR1 SGHRS and CDR2 YFSETQ come from the germline V gene. CDR3 size: 15 residues. V trimming: 0 bases; J trimming: 4 bases; junction bases outside the gene matches: 3. CDR3 amino acids: CASSLEGQGLTEAFF. The CDR3 coding sequence is TGCGCCAGCAGCTTGGAGGGACAGGGGCTCACTGAAGCTTTCTTT.

J is TRBJ2-3 and V is TRBV7-2, with 10 bases fitting TRBD2. Per the germline V gene, CDR1 is SGHTA and CDR2 is FQGNSA. The CDR3 spans 17 residues. J gave up 1 base and V 1 base, and 5 bases lay outside the gene matches. The CDR3 DNA sequence: TGTGCCAGCAGCTTAGTAGCGGGGGGCCACCGCACAGATACGCAGTATTTT. The encoded protein is CASSLVAGGHRTDTQYF. The full variable domain, with the rest looked up from reference TRBV7-2 and TRBJ2-3, is GAGVSQSPSNKVTEKGKDVELRCDPISGHTALYWYRQSLGQGLEFLIYFQGNSAPDKSGLPSDRFSAERTGGSVSTLTIQRTQQEDSAVYLCASSLVAGGHRTDTQYFGPGTRLTVL.

The chain employs TRBV11-2 and TRBJ2-5; 9 nucleotides agree with TRBD2. CDR1 is SGHAT, CDR2 FQNNGV, per germline. The CDR3 totals 18 residues. With V trimmed by 3 bases and J by 0 bases, 11 bases remained unmatched. The CDR3 bases are TGTGCCAGCAGCTTGAGGTATAGCGGGGGCCGGTACCAAGAGACCCAGTACTTC. Translation gives CASSLRYSGGRYQETQYF.

This clone was observed once. The chain joins TRBV6-5 to TRBJ2-2; D not resolved. CDR1 and CDR2 from the germline V gene are MNHEY and SVGAGI. V shed 2 bases and J shed 4 bases, with 14 bases lying between them. The CDR3 length is 16 residues. The CDR3 sequence: CASSYVGWVTTGELFF. CDR3 DNA: TGTGCCAGCAGTTACGTCGGGTGGGTTACCACCGGGGAGCTGTTTTTT.

The chain joins TRBV5-1 to TRBJ1-3; D is unclear. Germline CDR1 SGHRS, CDR2 YFSETQ. CDR3 length: 17 amino acids. Trimming took off 0 bases at V and 0 bases at J, with 13 bases between the two ends. The chain's CDR3 is CASSLGQAGLSGNTIYF. DNA for the CDR3: TGCGCCAGCAGCTTGGGGCAGGCAGGACTCTCTGGAAACACCATATATTTT.

The CDR3, as DNA: TGTGCCAGCAGCTCTCGCGCCGGGACAGGGCAGAATGGGGCTTTCTTT. Its protein product is CASSSRAGTGQNGAFF. The chain employs TRBV9 and TRBJ1-1; the match to TRBD1 covers 9 bases. V was clipped by 4 bases and J by 11 bases; unmatched bases: 18. CDR3 length equals 16 residues. Germline V lookup: CDR1 SGDLS, CDR2 YYNGEE.

This sequence joins TRBV6-5 and TRBJ2-5, with D perhaps matching TRBD2 (5 bases). This CDR3 has 13 amino acids. V was clipped by 6 bases and J by 3 bases, with 11 bases between them. Germline CDR1 reads MNHEY; CDR2 reads SVGAGI. This CDR3 reads CASSSHGEETQYF. CDR3 bases: TGTGCCAGCAGCTCACACGGGGAAGAGACCCAGTACTTC.

This sequence joins TRBV2 and TRBJ2-1, with 8 positions matching TRBD1. There are 13 residues in the CDR3. J lost 5 bases, V lost 7 bases, and 4 bases had no gene match. Per the germline V gene, CDR1 is SNHLY and CDR2 is FYNNEI. The CDR3 DNA reads as TGTGCCAGCACCAGGGGGCTGAACAATGAGCAGTTCTTC. Protein: CASTRGLNNEQFF. The full variable domain, its missing parts supplied by reference TRBV2 and TRBJ2-1, is EPEVTQTPSHQVTQMGQEVILRCVPISNHLYFYWYRQILGQKVEFLVSFYNNEISEKSEIFDDQFSVERPDGSNFTLKIRSTKLEDSAMYFCASTRGLNNEQFFGPGTRLTVL.

J is TRBJ2-1 and V is TRBV18, with D maybe TRBD1 (5 bases). Germline lookup yields CDR1 KGHSH and CDR2 LQKENI. The CDR3 length is 15 residues. Trimming took 6 bases from V and 5 from J, leaving 17 bases between them. The CDR3 DNA reads TGTGCCAGCTCTCTCATACAGGAGCGAAACAATGAGCAGTTCTTC. As protein: CASSLIQERNNEQFF.